What follows is one TCR beta chain and its context. Its antigen is unknown. The sample is drawn from a study of T cells after yellow fever vaccination. Whole-study findings and limits: A large majority of primary-vaccination clones showed up again after the booster (96% CD4, 88% CD8).

TCR cDNA was made by 5'RACE template switching, adding a universal primer site and UMIs. One entry per CDR3 protein, called by TCRdb with MiXCR from the 5' RACE reads. In the table there are 500,000 to 650,000 distinct CDR3 sequences, roughly 13% of which are singletons. V was shortened by 2 bases and J by 5 bases, with 12 bases between the two germline ends. CDR3 length: 14 residues. Specimen: PBMCs, collected on the day of the yellow fever booster vaccination. This chain connects TRBV12-3 or TRBV12-4 to TRBJ1-1, with D possibly being TRBD1 (6 bases). The TCR sequence derives from a man aged 30 to 45 who received the YFV17D yellow fever vaccine. CDR3 sequence: CASSLPQGKTEAFF. Here the CDR3 DNA reads TGTGCCAGCAGTTTACCTCAGGGGAAGACTGAAGCTTTCTTT.